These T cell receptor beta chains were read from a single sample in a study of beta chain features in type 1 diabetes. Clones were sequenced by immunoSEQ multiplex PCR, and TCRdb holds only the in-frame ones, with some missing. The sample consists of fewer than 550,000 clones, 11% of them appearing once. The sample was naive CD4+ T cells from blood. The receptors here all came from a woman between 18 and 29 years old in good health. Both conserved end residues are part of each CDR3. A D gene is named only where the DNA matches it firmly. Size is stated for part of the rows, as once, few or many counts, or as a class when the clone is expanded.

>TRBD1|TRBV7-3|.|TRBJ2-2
TGTGCCAGCAGCTTCCTGGACAGGCCCACCGGGGAGCTGTTTTTT
CASSFLDRPTGELFF
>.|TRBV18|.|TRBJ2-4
TGTGCCAGCTCTCCCGGACAGCTAAAAAACATTCAGTACTTC
CASSPGQLKNIQYF
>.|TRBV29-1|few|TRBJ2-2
TGCAGCGTTGTACGTCCAGCCGGGGAGCTGTTTTTT
CSVVRPAGELFF
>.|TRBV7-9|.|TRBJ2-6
TGTGCCAGCAGCTTACGGCACAGCAGCTCTGGGGCCAACGTCCTGACTTTC
CASSLRHSSSGANVLTF
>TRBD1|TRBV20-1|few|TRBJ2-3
TGCAGTGCTGAACAGGGGGATACGCAGTATTTT
CSAEQGDTQYF
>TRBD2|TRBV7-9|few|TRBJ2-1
TGTGCCAGCAGCTTAGGGGCTAGCGGGAGCTCCTACAATGAGCAGTTCTTC
CASSLGASGSSYNEQFF
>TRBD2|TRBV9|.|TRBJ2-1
TGTGCCAGCAGCCCCAGGACTAGCGGCGTCTCGTGGAGCTCCTACAATGAGCAGTTCTTC
CASSPRTSGVSWSSYNEQFF
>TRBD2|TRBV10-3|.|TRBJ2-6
TGTGCCACTGGACTAGCGGCCCCAGGGTCTGGGGCCAACGTCCTGACTTTC
CATGLAAPGSGANVLTF
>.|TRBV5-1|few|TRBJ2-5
TGCGCCAGCAGCTTGGACAGTCAAGAGACCCAGTACTTC
CASSLDSQETQYF
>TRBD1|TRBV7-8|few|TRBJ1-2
TGTGCCAGCAGCCCTGGGACAGCCGGCTACACCTTC
CASSPGTAGYTF
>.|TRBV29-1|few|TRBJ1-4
TGCAGCGTAGACCTGAATGAAAAACTGTTTTTT
CSVDLNEKLFF
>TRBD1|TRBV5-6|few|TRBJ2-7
TGTGCCAGCAGCTTGGGACAGGGGGTGAGGGAGCAGTACTTC
CASSLGQGVREQYF
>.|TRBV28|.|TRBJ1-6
TGTGCCAGCAGTTTATTTCGAGCCACCGCACCCCTCCACTTT
CASSLFRATAPLHF
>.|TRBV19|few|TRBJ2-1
TGTGTCGCACAGGAAAATGAGCAGTTCTTC
CVAQENEQFF
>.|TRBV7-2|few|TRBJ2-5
TGTGCCAGCAGCTTAGATAGGCGGACCCAGTACTTC
CASSLDRRTQYF
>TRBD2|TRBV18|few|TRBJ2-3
TGTGCCAGCTCACCAGGGACTAGCGGGGGCACAGATACGCAGTATTTT
CASSPGTSGGTDTQYF
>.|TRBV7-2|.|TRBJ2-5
TGTGCCAGCAGCTTAGTGGCCCGGGCGGGGTCAGAGACCCAGTACTTC
CASSLVARAGSETQYF
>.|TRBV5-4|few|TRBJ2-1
TGTGCCAGCAGCCTGCCTTCTAGCGCCCACAATGAGCAGTTCTTC
CASSLPSSAHNEQFF
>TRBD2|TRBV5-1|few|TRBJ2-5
TGCGCCAGCAGCAGGGGACTAGCGGGGCCAGAGACCCAGTACTTC
CASSRGLAGPETQYF
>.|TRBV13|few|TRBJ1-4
TGTGCCAGCAGCTTCCAACCGACAGGTGGTGAAAAACTGTTTTTT
CASSFQPTGGEKLFF
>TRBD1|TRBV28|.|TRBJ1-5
TGTGCCAGCAGACCGGGACAGGTCATGGGACAGCCCCAGCATTTT
CASRPGQVMGQPQHF
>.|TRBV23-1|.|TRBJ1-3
TGCGCCAGCAGTCAGGCTGTAGACTCTGGAAACACCATATATTTT
CASSQAVDSGNTIYF
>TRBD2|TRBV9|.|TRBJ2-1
TGTGCCAGCAGCGTAAGCGGGAGGAGTGAGCAGTTCTTC
CASSVSGRSEQFF
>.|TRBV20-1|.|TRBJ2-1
TGCAGTGCTAGAGGCCGGGATGAGCAGTTCTTC
CSARGRDEQFF
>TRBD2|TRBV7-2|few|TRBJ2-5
TGTGCCAGCAGCTTACTAGCGGGGATCCAAGAGACCCAGTACTTC
CASSLLAGIQETQYF
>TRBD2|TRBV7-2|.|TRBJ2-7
TGTGCCAGCAGCTGGCGGGAGGGCCAATACGAGCAGTACTTC
CASSWREGQYEQYF
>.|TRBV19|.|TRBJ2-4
TGTGCCAGTACTTCTTTAGCCAAAAACATTCAGTACTTC
CASTSLAKNIQYF
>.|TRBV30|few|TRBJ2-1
TGTGCCTGGAGGGGCGGCCCTGGGAATGAGCAGTTCTTC
CAWRGGPGNEQFF
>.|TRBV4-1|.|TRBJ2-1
TGCGCCAGCAGCCAAGGGAGGATCGGAAGAAACAATGAGCAGTTCTTC
CASSQGRIGRNNEQFF
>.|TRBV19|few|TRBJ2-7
TGTGCCAGTAGAAATCAGGGGACGGGCTCCTACGAGCAGTACTTC
CASRNQGTGSYEQYF
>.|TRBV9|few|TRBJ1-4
TGTGCCAGCAGCGCATCAGGGAGAGGAAAACTGTTTTTT
CASSASGRGKLFF
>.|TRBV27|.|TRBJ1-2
TGTGCCAGCAGCGTGGGACAAAACTATGGCTACACCTTC
CASSVGQNYGYTF
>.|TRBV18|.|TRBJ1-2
TGTGCCAGCTCATCCCGACAGCTTAATGACCGGGCCTTC
CASSSRQLNDRAF
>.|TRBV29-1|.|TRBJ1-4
TGCAGCGTTGATAGAAGGGGACCTAATGAAAAACTGTTTTTT
CSVDRRGPNEKLFF
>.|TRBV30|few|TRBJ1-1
TGTGCCTGGACCAGCTTCTGGACGGCTTTCTTT
CAWTSFWTAFF
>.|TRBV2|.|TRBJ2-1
TGTGCCAGCAGTGGAGAGGTGGGGCACAATGAGCAGTTCTTC
CASSGEVGHNEQFF
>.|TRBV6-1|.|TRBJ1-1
TGTGCCAGCAGTGAAGCATGGTCGGGGGCGCCGGACACTGAAGCTTTCTTT
CASSEAWSGAPDTEAFF
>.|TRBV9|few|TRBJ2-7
TGTGCCAGCAGCGCTCGCGGGGCGGAAGCCTACGAGCAGTACTTC
CASSARGAEAYEQYF
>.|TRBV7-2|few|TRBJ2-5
TGTGCCAGCAGCCCCCAAACAGGGCTATACCAAGAGACCCAGTACTTC
CASSPQTGLYQETQYF
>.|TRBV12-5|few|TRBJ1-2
TGTGCTAGTGGCAACGTCGACTATGGCTACACCTTC
CASGNVDYGYTF
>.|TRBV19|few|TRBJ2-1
TGTGCCAGTAGTCCCCGGACCGGGGATGAGCAGTTCTTC
CASSPRTGDEQFF
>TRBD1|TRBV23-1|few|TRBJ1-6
TGCGCCAGCAGTCCCAACAGGGGCGACTACTATAATTCACCCCTCCACTTT
CASSPNRGDYYNSPLHF
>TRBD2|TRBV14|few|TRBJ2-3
TGTGCCAGCAGCCACCTTAGCGGGGGGGCAGATACGCAGTATTTT
CASSHLSGGADTQYF
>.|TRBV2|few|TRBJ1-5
TGTGCCAGCAGTGAAGACCAGGCTCCTGGTCAGCCCCAGCATTTT
CASSEDQAPGQPQHF
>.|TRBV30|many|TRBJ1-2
TGTGCCTGGGGAATGTTTTATGGCTACACCTTC
CAWGMFYGYTF
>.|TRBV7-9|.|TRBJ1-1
TGTGCCAGCAGCCCAACAGTATATAACACTGAAGCTTTCTTT
CASSPTVYNTEAFF
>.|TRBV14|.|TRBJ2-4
TGTGCCAGCAGCCAAGATCTGCTCCAGGGGAACATTCAGTACTTC
CASSQDLLQGNIQYF
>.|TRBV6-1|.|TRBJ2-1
TGTGCCAGCAGTGAAGGTGTGACGTTAGATGAGCAGTTCTTC
CASSEGVTLDEQFF